Listed below are T cell receptor beta chains from one sample, sequenced in a study of beta chain features in type 1 diabetes. The data were produced by immunoSEQ multiplex PCR, yet TCRdb's version contains in-frame clones alone and is incomplete. Of more than 550,000 clones in the sample, over 13% are singletons; the top ten hold just under 0.04%. The source material was naive CD4+ T cells from blood. All receptors come from a man younger than 35 with type 1 diabetes. CDR3s include the opening cysteine and the closing phenylalanine or tryptophan. D genes are given only for firm matches. Part of the rows lack a size; the others show once, few, many or a class for expanded clones.

j_call	clone_size	d_call	v_call	cdr3_aa	cdr3_nt
TRBJ2-7	-	TRBD1	TRBV4-3	CASSRGQDSYEQYF	TGCGCCAGCAGCCGCGGACAGGACTCCTACGAGCAGTACTTC
TRBJ2-3	once	-	TRBV7-6	CASSLMSGLPATDTQYF	TGTGCCAGCAGCTTAATGTCCGGGTTGCCCGCCACAGATACGCAGTATTTT
TRBJ1-1	-	TRBD1	TRBV25-1	CANRGVNTEAFF	TGTGCCAACAGGGGGGTGAACACTGAAGCTTTCTTT
TRBJ2-7	-	-	TRBV5-6	CASRRTTGTYEQYF	TGTGCCAGCAGGCGGACCACGGGCACCTACGAGCAGTACTTC
TRBJ2-7	few	-	TRBV18	CASSPQNGAEEQYF	TGTGCCAGCTCACCCCAAAACGGGGCGGAAGAGCAGTACTTC
TRBJ2-5	-	-	TRBV28	CATGTQETQYF	TGTGCGACCGGGACCCAAGAGACCCAGTACTTC
TRBJ1-2	-	-	TRBV7-9	CASSPTPGRYGYTF	TGTGCCAGCAGCCCTACCCCGGGCCGCTATGGCTACACCTTC
TRBJ2-7	-	-	TRBV14	CASSHLSGTLYEQYF	TGTGCCAGCAGCCATCTCTCCGGGACCCTCTACGAGCAGTACTTC
TRBJ2-6	few	-	TRBV10-3	CAISGGANVLTF	TGTGCCATCAGTGGAGGGGCCAACGTCCTGACTTTC
TRBJ2-1	few	-	TRBV21-1	CASSKNEQFF	TGTGCCAGCAGCAAAAATGAGCAGTTCTTC
TRBJ1-4	-	-	TRBV27	CASSPKGSETNEKLFF	TGTGCCAGCAGTCCTAAAGGATCGGAGACTAATGAAAAACTGTTTTTT
TRBJ1-2	-	TRBD1	TRBV19	CASSDRGVNYGYTF	TGTGCCAGTTCGGACAGGGGCGTAAACTATGGCTACACCTTC
TRBJ2-7	-	TRBD1	TRBV2	CASRGRGTSYEQYF	TGTGCCAGCAGGGGCAGGGGGACCTCCTACGAGCAGTACTTC
TRBJ2-5	-	TRBD2	TRBV5-1	CASSLVTSGGRYQETQYF	TGCGCCAGCAGCTTGGTGACTAGCGGGGGGCGGTACCAAGAGACCCAGTACTTC
TRBJ2-7	-	-	TRBV30	CAWAVPRLSYEQYF	TGTGCCTGGGCCGTCCCGAGGTTGTCCTACGAGCAGTACTTC
TRBJ2-4	-	-	TRBV6-1	CASSPQSQGSNIQYF	TGTGCCAGCAGTCCCCAGAGTCAGGGGAGTAACATTCAGTACTTC
TRBJ2-2	few	-	TRBV29-1	CSVRTLENTGELFF	TGCAGCGTTCGGACACTCGAGAACACCGGGGAGCTGTTTTTT
TRBJ1-1	few	-	TRBV29-1	CSVRVWAEAFF	TGCAGCGTCAGGGTTTGGGCTGAAGCTTTCTTT
TRBJ2-3	few	-	TRBV14	CASSQRAASTDTQYF	TGTGCCAGCAGCCAGCGCGCGGCGAGCACAGATACGCAGTATTTT
TRBJ1-2	few	-	TRBV29-1	CSVDQGVKSLYGYTF	TGCAGCGTTGACCAGGGCGTAAAGTCCCTCTATGGCTACACCTTC
TRBJ2-1	-	TRBD1	TRBV4-3	CASSQERRDSYNEQFF	TGCGCCAGCAGCCAAGAACGCCGGGACAGTTACAATGAGCAGTTCTTC
TRBJ1-1	-	TRBD1	TRBV4-3	CASSQSTGRGTEAFF	TGCGCCAGCAGCCAATCGACAGGGCGAGGCACTGAAGCTTTCTTT
TRBJ2-4	few	-	TRBV14	CASSQGRAIQYF	TGTGCCAGCAGCCAAGGTAGAGCCATTCAGTACTTC
TRBJ2-2	few	TRBD2	TRBV6-5	CASSRGTTNTGELFF	TGTGCCAGCAGTCGAGGGACTACCAACACCGGGGAGCTGTTTTTT
TRBJ2-3	few	-	TRBV7-3	CASSLSGSTDTQYF	TGTGCCAGCAGCTTATCGGGTAGCACAGATACGCAGTATTTT
TRBJ2-3	-	-	TRBV6-5	CASSYSGPSPDTQYF	TGTGCCAGCAGTTACTCCGGGCCTAGCCCAGATACGCAGTATTTT
TRBJ2-7	few	TRBD2	TRBV4-1	CASSQVGVAGTYEQYF	TGCGCCAGCAGCCAAGTTGGAGTAGCGGGAACCTACGAGCAGTACTTC
TRBJ1-1	few	-	TRBV7-2	CASSLDPNTEAFF	TGTGCCAGCAGCTTAGACCCGAACACTGAAGCTTTCTTT
TRBJ2-2	-	TRBD2	TRBV11-2	CASSLAGTSGAGGTGELFF	TGTGCCAGCAGCTTAGCCGGGACTAGCGGGGCCGGGGGCACCGGGGAGCTGTTTTTT
TRBJ2-1	-	-	TRBV11-2	CASSLPGTQGTEQFF	TGTGCCAGCAGCTTACCCGGGACTCAGGGGACTGAGCAGTTCTTC
TRBJ2-2	few	TRBD2	TRBV7-6	CASSHTGTSGRVSTGELFF	TGTGCCAGCAGCCATACCGGGACTAGCGGGAGGGTCAGCACCGGGGAGCTGTTTTTT
TRBJ1-4	few	-	TRBV29-1	CSVGGSSQDNEKLFF	TGCAGCGTTGGTGGCAGCTCGCAGGATAATGAAAAACTGTTTTTT
TRBJ2-7	-	-	TRBV5-6	CASSLTGSYEQYF	TGTGCCAGCAGCTTGACGGGTTCCTACGAGCAGTACTTC
TRBJ2-5	few	-	TRBV20-1	CSASGYETQYF	TGCAGTGCTAGCGGGTACGAGACCCAGTACTTC
TRBJ1-4	-	-	TRBV27	CASSLRAGGTNEKLFF	TGTGCCAGCAGTTTACGGGCAGGAGGAACTAATGAAAAACTGTTTTTT
TRBJ1-1	few	-	TRBV7-2	CASRRDLGGRTEAFF	TGTGCCAGCAGGCGAGACCTAGGGGGTCGGACTGAAGCTTTCTTT
TRBJ2-5	-	-	TRBV18	CASSQYEETQYF	TGTGCCAGCTCACAGTATGAAGAGACCCAGTACTTC
TRBJ1-2	-	TRBD1	TRBV29-1	CSVAGQGVLYGYTF	TGCAGCGTTGCAGGACAGGGCGTATTATATGGCTACACCTTC
TRBJ1-2	few	-	TRBV2	CASSEVGGGYGYTF	TGTGCCAGCAGTGAAGTCGGAGGAGGCTATGGCTACACCTTC
TRBJ2-3	few	TRBD2	TRBV12-5	CASGLTRTSGSPGDTQYF	TGTGCTAGTGGTTTGACCCGGACTAGCGGGAGCCCCGGGGATACGCAGTATTTT
TRBJ2-2	few	-	TRBV29-1	CSVASATAGELFF	TGCAGCGTCGCTAGCGCGACGGCTGGGGAGCTGTTTTTT
TRBJ2-5	few	-	TRBV29-1	CSVEVGGTQYF	TGCAGCGTTGAAGTCGGGGGGACCCAGTACTTC
TRBJ2-7	-	-	TRBV5-1	CASSLVAGDNYEQYF	TGCGCCAGCAGCTTGGTAGCAGGGGATAACTACGAGCAGTACTTC
TRBJ2-3	few	TRBD1	TRBV9	CASSVTGTGELADTQYF	TGTGCCAGCAGCGTAACCGGGACAGGGGAGCTTGCAGATACGCAGTATTTT
TRBJ2-3	-	TRBD1	TRBV2	CASRRTGGIDTQYF	TGTGCCAGCAGGAGGACAGGGGGCATAGATACGCAGTATTTT
TRBJ1-4	-	-	TRBV4-2	CASSQDRGAGGYEKLFF	TGTGCCAGCAGCCAAGATCGCGGGGCGGGGGGTTATGAAAAACTGTTTTTT
TRBJ2-2	-	TRBD2	TRBV23-1	CASNHRGVRNTGELFF	TGCGCCAGCAACCACCGGGGGGTTAGGAACACCGGGGAGCTGTTTTTT
TRBJ2-4	-	-	TRBV6-6	CASSGNIQYF	TGTGCCAGCTCCGGAAACATTCAGTACTTC
TRBJ1-4	-	-	TRBV30	CAWSATVHNEKLFF	TGTGCCTGGAGCGCGACAGTTCATAATGAAAAACTGTTTTTT
TRBJ1-3	-	-	TRBV4-1	CASSQEPGRGAGNTIYF	TGCGCCAGCAGCCAAGAGCCGGGACGGGGGGCTGGAAACACCATATATTTT
TRBJ2-3	few	-	TRBV6-1	CASSALQDTQYF	TGTGCCAGCAGTGCTCTACAAGATACGCAGTATTTT
TRBJ2-5	few	-	TRBV10-3	CAISEGGETQYF	TGTGCCATCAGTGAAGGGGGAGAGACCCAGTACTTC
TRBJ2-5	-	-	TRBV7-9	CASSPRGLGETQYF	TGTGCCAGCAGCCCCCGTGGCCTCGGTGAGACCCAGTACTTC
TRBJ2-5	-	-	TRBV30	CAWKGWGTQYF	TGTGCCTGGAAGGGTTGGGGAACCCAGTACTTC
TRBJ2-1	-	-	TRBV6-1	CASTGMTWNNEQFF	TGTGCCAGCACCGGGATGACTTGGAACAATGAGCAGTTCTTC
TRBJ2-7	-	TRBD1	TRBV29-1	CSVKRTGTYEQYF	TGCAGCGTCAAGCGGACAGGTACCTACGAGCAGTACTTC
TRBJ2-1	-	TRBD2	TRBV19	CASLGGSYNEQFF	TGTGCCAGTTTGGGGGGGAGTTACAATGAGCAGTTCTTC
TRBJ2-7	few	-	TRBV9	CASSVGGQGAYEQYF	TGTGCCAGCAGCGTAGGAGGGCAGGGCGCCTACGAGCAGTACTTC
TRBJ1-1	-	TRBD1	TRBV7-9	CASSPGTGKDTEAFF	TGTGCCAGCAGCCCCGGGACAGGGAAAGACACTGAAGCTTTCTTT